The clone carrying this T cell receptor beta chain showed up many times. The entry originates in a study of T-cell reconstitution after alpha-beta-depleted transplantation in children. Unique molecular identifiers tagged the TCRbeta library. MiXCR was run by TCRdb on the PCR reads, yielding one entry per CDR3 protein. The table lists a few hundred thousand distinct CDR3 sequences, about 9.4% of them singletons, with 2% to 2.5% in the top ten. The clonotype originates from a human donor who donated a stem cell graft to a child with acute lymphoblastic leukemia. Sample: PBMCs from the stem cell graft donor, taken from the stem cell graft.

This CDR3 is CASSFPGIFDETQYF. For the CDR3, the DNA is TGTGCCAGCAGTTTCCCCGGCATCTTCGACGAGACCCAGTACTTC. The chain combines TRBV28 with TRBJ2-5; D is uncertain. V was pared by 3 bases and J by 5 bases, with 16 bases between. The CDR3 runs to 15 residues. CDR1 is MDHEN and CDR2 is SYDVKM in the germline V gene. The full variable domain, in which reference TRBV28 and TRBJ2-5 provide the parts outside the CDR3, is DVKVTQSSRYLVKRTGEKVFLECVQDMDHENMFWYRQDPGLGLRLIYFSYDVKMKEKGDIPEGYSVSREKKERFSLILESASTNQTSMYLCASSFPGIFDETQYFGPGTRLLVL.